This T cell receptor (beta chain) was found in a study of T cell repertoires in cytomegalovirus infection. MiXCR, applied by TCRdb to the reads, yields one record per CDR3 protein. The sample lists 100,000 to 150,000 distinct CDR3 sequences, approximately 8.8% seen once, with 10% in the top ten. The table lists this clonotype with many counts. The CDR3 spans 16 residues. Germline V gene lookup returns CDR1 SGHTA and CDR2 FQGNSA. V lost 2 bases, J lost 1 base, and 6 bases stayed unmatched. The gene calls are TRBV7-2 and TRBJ2-5; 8 bases line up with TRBD1. The sequenced sample consisted of PBMCs. This sequence was found in a human donor in good health (CMV status not recorded). Some clones in this sample may be carry-over from other donors' samples. CDR3 amino acids: CASSLSGGVIQETQYF. CDR3 DNA: TGTGCCAGCAGCTTATCAGGGGGCGTCATCCAAGAGACCCAGTACTTC.